This paragraph covers one T cell receptor beta chain sequence. Its antigen remains unidentified. No base-level quality is on record; no much larger clone is a single base apart. Including cysteine and phenylalanine, the CDR3 has 15 amino acids. Only the CDR3 part of the read is kept: 45 bases, read in frame from the first base. V and J are truncated by 1 base and 6 bases respectively, leaving an intervening sequence of 13 bases. The germline V gene encodes CDR1 SGHTA and CDR2 FQGNSA. The data were taken from a study of shared clonotypes between healthy human individuals (dated by TCRdb to 2019 to 2021). In terms of the full investigation: The cohort comprised two women and a few men aged 18 to 49 years. Per donor, three plates each were used for CD4 naive and CD4 memory, two for CD8 naive, and one for CD8 memory. The study deeply sequenced blood TCR repertoires of five healthy adults to estimate repertoire size and the extent of clonotype sharing between individuals. To increase sequencing depth and limit assay-specific biases, different laboratories used diverse techniques to prepare libraries and sequence TCR repertoires. Each donor's leukapheresis produced roughly between about 0.8 and 10 billion PBMCs.

CD8 naive samples were CD45RO-negative cells positively selected for CCR7, giving a CD45RA+CCR7+ population that excluded TemRA cells. The donors were healthy, HIV-negative adults who had no recently reported acute infections or vaccinations. All donors were Caucasian adults living in Nashville, Tennessee, USA. Blood was collected by leukapheresis, and PBMCs were isolated by Ficoll-Histopaque density gradient centrifugation and then cryopreserved in liquid nitrogen vapor phase. Analytical flow cytometry was used to check the purity and quantity of each magnetically sorted T cell population. From each sorted fraction, genomic DNA was isolated and quantified by UV absorbance on a Nanodrop 2000c. The research as a whole found: Naive subsets generally had larger estimated clonotype richness than memory subsets. The genetic and exposure-history diversity represented was limited by the small number of donors. Incomplete sequencing was indicated by rarefaction of sorted-subset datasets, despite the large sequencing depth. When several donors were compared, the shared fraction of clonotypes was 5% to 6.5% for naive CD4, more than 3% for naive CD8, 2.3% for memory CD4, and 0.4% for memory CD8. Sampling was limited to blood, and TCR repertoires in tissue likely differ from TCR repertoires in blood. Pairwise subsampling led to the expectation that sequencing depth would affect the degree of clonotype sharing among donors. Compared with non-shared clonotypes, the clonotypes found in all four sorted-subset donors had higher generation probabilities.

Using the deep immunoSEQ assay, multiplex PCR amplified TCR CDR3 regions from genomic DNA. For each cell subset, the extracted genomic DNA was distributed evenly across all wells of several immunoSEQ 96-well plates, and each plate served as one replicate. For sorted subsets, each replicate PCR was loaded with about 200 ng genomic DNA, equivalent to 25,000 to 30,000 T cell genomes. Purified libraries were measured with a Qubit 3.0 fluorometer, size-checked on a Bioanalyzer 2100, and measured again with the KAPA Library Quantification kit. A separate single-read 150-cycle Illumina NextSeq 550 flow cell was used to sequence each immunoSEQ 96-well plate. The study's own analysis went as follows. The immunoSEQ output contained only junctional sequences without quality scores, so filtering could not match that applied to full-length reads. To assign V/J genes and CDR3, sequences were annotated against IMGT germline references using PyIR, a Python wrapper for IgBLAST v1.9. Reads were removed for weak V/J assignments (E-value above 1e-6), missing CDR3, stop codons, out-of-frame junctions, or ambiguous translated residues. V3J clonotypes were defined by identical inferred V gene, J gene, and CDR3 amino acid sequence. The percentage overlap between two repertoires was calculated by dividing the number of shared unique clonotypes by the size of the smaller repertoire. Three approaches were used to assess repertoire richness: RTK rarefaction, the Chao1 estimator, and Recon v2.1 estimates of unobserved clonotypes. For all TCRbeta clonotypes obtained by the gDNA method from a handful of donors, generation probabilities were computed with OLGA. TCRdb provides this immuneACCESS table in a form limited to in-frame rearrangements. Some clones are lacking; in checked studies, under half of them reflect an unresolved V gene, and why the rest are absent is not known. Clone size and V and J calls were adopted from that table, with D and trimming inferred from the DNA. This sample is represented by about 1,900,000 clones; about 95% of them were singletons. 1% to 1.5% of the sample is in the top ten clones.

The V gene is TRBV7-2 and the J gene is TRBJ1-5; too little of a D gene remains to name it. Sequenced input: naive CD8+ T cells sorted from blood. The meaning of the sample's cell subset or site label: CD45RA+CCR7+. This sequence was found in a man younger than 35 in good health. DNA sequence: TGTGCCAGCAGCTTAGTTTTTGGTGAGGGTCAGCCCCAGCATTTT. The translation is CASSLVFGEGQPQHF. The full variable domain, completed from the reference TRBV7-2 and TRBJ1-5 proteins outside the CDR3, reads GAGVSQSPSNKVTEKGKDVELRCDPISGHTALYWYRQSLGQGLEFLIYFQGNSAPDKSGLPSDRFSAERTGGSVSTLTIQRTQQEDSAVYLCASSLVFGEGQPQHFGDGTRLSIL.